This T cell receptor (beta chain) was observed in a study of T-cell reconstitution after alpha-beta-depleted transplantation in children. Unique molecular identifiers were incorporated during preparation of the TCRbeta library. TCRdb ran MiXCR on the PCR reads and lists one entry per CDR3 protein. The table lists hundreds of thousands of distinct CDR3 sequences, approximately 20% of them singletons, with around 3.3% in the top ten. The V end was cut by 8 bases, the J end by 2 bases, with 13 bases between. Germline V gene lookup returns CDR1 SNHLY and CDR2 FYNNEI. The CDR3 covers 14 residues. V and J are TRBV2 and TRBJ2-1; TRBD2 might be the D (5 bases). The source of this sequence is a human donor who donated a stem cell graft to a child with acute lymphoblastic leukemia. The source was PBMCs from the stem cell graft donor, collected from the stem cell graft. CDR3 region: CASEGTATYNEQFF. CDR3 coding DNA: TGTGCCAGCGAGGGAACAGCGACCTACAATGAGCAGTTCTTC.